These 2 T cell receptor beta chains came from one sample sequenced in a study of identical twins. TCRdb recomputed calls from the 5' RACE reads with MiXCR, one row per CDR3 protein. The sample carries just over 450,000 distinct CDR3 sequences, about 14% recorded once. These same records also appear under a second study, on yellow fever vaccine responses in identical twins.

The sequencing input was CD4+ T cells sorted from blood. The receptor set was obtained from a young woman in good health.

The rearrangement uses TRBV7-3 and TRBJ2-7, with TRBD2 matching 10 bases. Germline V gives CDR1 SGHTA, CDR2 FQGTGA. The junction had 8 bases not matched to a gene; V was cut back by 5 bases and J by 7 bases. CDR3 length: 14 residues. In nucleotides, the CDR3 is TGTGCCAGCAGCCCCAGCGGGGGGGTTGGGGAGCAGTACTTC. The encoded protein is CASSPSGGVGEQYF. Complete variable domain (other parts from reference TRBV7-3 and TRBJ2-7): GAGVSQTPSNKVTEKGKYVELRCDPISGHTALYWYRQSLGQGPEFLIYFQGTGAADDSGLPNDRFFAVRPEGSVSTLKIQRTERGDSAVYLCASSPSGGVGEQYFGPGTRLTVT.

The chain employs TRBV4-3 and TRBJ2-2, with D possibly TRBD2 on 5 matching bases. The CDR3 loop spans 17 amino acids. Germline-derived CDR1 and CDR2 are LGHNA and YSLEER. V gave up 4 bases and J gave up 5 bases, with 20 bases separating them. Here the CDR3 DNA reads TGCGCCAGCAGCCTAACTCCTCCCGGGGTTACTACCGGGGAGCTGTTTTTT. Amino acid sequence: CASSLTPPGVTTGELFF.